This TCR beta chain was found in a study of T-cell reconstitution after alpha-beta-depleted transplantation in children. A library of TCRbeta sequences, prepared with unique molecular identifiers, was generated. One entry per CDR3 protein results from TCRdb running MiXCR on the PCR reads. The sample lists about 420,000 distinct CDR3 sequences; under 20% were seen once. V was clipped by 1 base and J by 10 bases; unmatched bases: 5. The germline gives CDR1 SNHLY, CDR2 FYNNEI. CDR3 length: 14 residues. This clonotype was recorded a few times. The chain couples TRBV2 to TRBJ1-4, with 8 bases fitting TRBD1. This sample comprised PBMCs, mostly from graft donor cells, obtained 360 days after TCRalphabeta/CD19-depleted stem cell transplant. The source of this sequence is a boy under two years old who had a stem cell transplant for Wiskott-Aldrich syndrome, so the T cells may come from the graft donor. The CDR3 reads CASSEETGVGKLFF. The CDR3 DNA follows: TGTGCCAGCAGTGAAGAGACAGGGGTAGGAAAACTGTTTTTT.